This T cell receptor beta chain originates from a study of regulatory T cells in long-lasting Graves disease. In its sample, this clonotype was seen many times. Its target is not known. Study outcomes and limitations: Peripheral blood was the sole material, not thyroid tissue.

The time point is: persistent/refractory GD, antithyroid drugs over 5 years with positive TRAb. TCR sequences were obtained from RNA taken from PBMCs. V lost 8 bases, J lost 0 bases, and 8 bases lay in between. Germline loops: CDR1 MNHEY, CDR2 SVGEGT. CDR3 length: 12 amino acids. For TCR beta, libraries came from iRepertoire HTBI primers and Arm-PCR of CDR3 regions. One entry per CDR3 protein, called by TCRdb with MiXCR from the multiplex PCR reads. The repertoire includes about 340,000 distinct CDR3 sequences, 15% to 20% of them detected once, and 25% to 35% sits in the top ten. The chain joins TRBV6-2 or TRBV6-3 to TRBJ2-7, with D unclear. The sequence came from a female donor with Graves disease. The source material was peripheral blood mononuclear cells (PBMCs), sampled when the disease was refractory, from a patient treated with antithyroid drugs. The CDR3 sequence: CASGSTSYEQYF. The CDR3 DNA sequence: TGTGCCAGCGGCAGTACCTCCTACGAGCAGTACTTC.